What follows are 13 T cell receptor beta chains derived from one specimen sequenced in a study of beta chain features in type 1 diabetes. Sequenced material consisted of expressed TCRB transcripts (all of the isolated RNA was reverse transcribed). Assay: immunoSEQ multiplex PCR; the TCRdb copy retains only in-frame clones and omits some. This repertoire shows about 140,000 clones, 9% to 10% found once; its top ten account for 0.65%. Sequenced sample: central memory CD4+ T cells from blood. The origin of the receptors is a woman aged 40-49 years in good health.

Only a few counts were recorded for this clone. The V gene is TRBV29-1, the J gene TRBJ1-2, with D perhaps matching TRBD1 (5 bases). Germline V gene data show CDR1 as SQVTM and CDR2 as ANQGSEA. The CDR3 totals 16 residues. Deletions cut 4 bases from V and 0 bases from J, with 18 bases between. The CDR3 DNA reads as TGCAGCGTTGCGGCTCGTTCATCGGGGGCTAACTATGGCTACACCTTC. It encodes CSVAARSSGANYGYTF.

This clone was counted between two and nine times. V and J are TRBV7-9 and TRBJ2-1; no firm D call. CDR1 is SEHNR and CDR2 is FQNEAQ in the germline V gene (reference sequence). The V end lost 1 base, the J end lost 7 bases, and 8 bases lay between the germline ends. CDR3 size: 13 residues. CDR3 loop: CASSLGLRNEQFF. CDR3 in DNA: TGTGCCAGCAGCTTAGGATTACGGAATGAGCAGTTCTTC.

This clone was observed a handful of times. The gene calls are TRBV5-1 and TRBJ2-5; TRBD2 matches 14 bases. With V trimmed by 4 bases and J by 5 bases, 10 bases remained unmatched. Germline V gene data show CDR1 as SGHRS and CDR2 as YFSETQ. This CDR3 spans 17 amino acids. In DNA form, the CDR3 reads TGCGCCAGCAGCAAGGGACTAGCGGGGGCCCCCCGGGAGACCCAGTACTTC. Protein product: CASSKGLAGAPRETQYF.

This clone came up many times. This chain connects TRBV2 to TRBJ2-2, with 8 bases lining up with TRBD1. CDR3 length: 14 amino acids. Germline CDR1 SNHLY, CDR2 FYNNEI. The trim removed 8 bases at V and 5 bases at J, leaving 7 bases unmatched. The chain's CDR3 is CASLRDRQTGELFF. The DNA for the CDR3 is TGTGCCAGCCTTCGGGACAGGCAGACCGGGGAGCTGTTTTTT.

The chain couples TRBV5-4 to TRBJ2-3; 13 bases match TRBD2. Per the germline V gene, CDR1 is SGHNT and CDR2 is YYREEE (reference sequence). With V trimmed by 4 bases and J by 1 base, 12 bases remained unmatched. There are 19 residues in the CDR3. In DNA form, the CDR3 reads TGTGCCAGCAGCGGACAGACTAGCGGGGGGACATTACGCACAGATACGCAGTATTTT. Protein: CASSGQTSGGTLRTDTQYF.

The V and J genes are TRBV2 and TRBJ1-6; D unclear. Trimming pared 6 bases from V and 8 bases from J, leaving 23 bases between. Germline V gene lookup returns CDR1 SNHLY and CDR2 FYNNEI. This CDR3 has 17 amino acids. CDR3 in DNA: TGTGCCAGCAGGAGGCGGACTCGGGGTGGGAATTATTCACCCCTCCACTTT. Its protein product is CASRRRTRGGNYSPLHF.

This clone was detected only a few times. The rearrangement joins TRBV27 to TRBJ2-5, with 8 bases aligning to TRBD1. TRBJ2-7 matches the DNA end more closely, so the J call is doubtful. CDR1 is MNHEY, CDR2 SMNVEV, per germline (reference sequence). The CDR3 extends over 15 amino acids. The chain's CDR3 is CASSIVLGQGYEQYF. CDR3 coding DNA: TGTGCCAGCAGTATAGTGCTCGGACAGGGCTACGAGCAGTACTTC.

The chain is built from TRBV2 and TRBJ1-5, with D unclear. Between the trimmed V and J ends, which lost 5 bases and 7 bases, there was a span of 12 bases. The CDR3 has 13 residues. Germline V gene sequence: CDR1 SNHLY, CDR2 FYNNEI. Here the CDR3 DNA reads TGTGCCAGCAGTCCGGACTTAGGGCAGCCCCAGCATTTT. It yields the protein CASSPDLGQPQHF.

This clone was seen only a few times. This rearrangement joins TRBV28 to TRBJ2-1; 8 bases map to TRBD2. This CDR3 has 18 amino acids. Losses at the gene ends were 7 bases for V and 4 bases for J; bases not matched to a gene: 18. Germline CDR1 reads MDHEN; CDR2 reads SYDVKM. In DNA form, the CDR3 reads TGTGCCAGCACTCGATCGGGTTCAGGACTAGCAAGGTACAATGAGCAGTTCTTC. It codes for CASTRSGSGLARYNEQFF.

The table lists this clone with a few counts. The chain has TRBV6-4 and TRBJ2-3; TRBD1 matches 8 bases. The germline V gene has CDR1 MRHNA and CDR2 SNTAGT. The CDR3 runs 15 residues. Trimming cost V 0 bases and J 2 bases; bases outside gene matches: 1. Here the CDR3 DNA reads TGTGCCAGCAGTGACTCGACAGGGGTCACAGATACGCAGTATTTT. It encodes CASSDSTGVTDTQYF.

This clone has just a few counts. The V call is TRBV5-5, the J call TRBJ2-7; D perhaps matches TRBD2 (6 bases). Germline assignment: CDR1 SGHKS and CDR2 YYEKEE (reference sequence). V lost 7 bases and J lost 1, with 15 bases in between. This CDR3 has 14 residues. The CDR3 nucleotides read TGTGCCAGCGGGGACTGGAGTGTTTCCTACGAGCAGTACTTC. Protein product: CASGDWSVSYEQYF.

The chain joins TRBV2 to TRBJ2-3, with D uncertain. CDR3 length: 14 amino acids. The V end lost 3 bases, the J end lost 0 bases, and 7 bases lay between the germline ends. From germline, CDR1 is SNHLY and CDR2 FYNNEI. CDR3 coding DNA: TGTGCCAGCAGTGACTCTACCAGCACAGATACGCAGTATTTT. Its translation: CASSDSTSTDTQYF.

This clone has only a few counts. V usage is TRBV21-1 and J usage is TRBJ2-7; the tabulated D call, TRBD1, remains unverified against the DNA. TRBV21-1 is given as a pseudogene. The CDR3 runs to 16 residues. The CDR3 is CASSKARTGGGYEQYF. The CDR3 region has the DNA TGTGCCAGCAGCAAAGCGAGGACAGGGGGCGGCTACGAGCAGTACTTC.